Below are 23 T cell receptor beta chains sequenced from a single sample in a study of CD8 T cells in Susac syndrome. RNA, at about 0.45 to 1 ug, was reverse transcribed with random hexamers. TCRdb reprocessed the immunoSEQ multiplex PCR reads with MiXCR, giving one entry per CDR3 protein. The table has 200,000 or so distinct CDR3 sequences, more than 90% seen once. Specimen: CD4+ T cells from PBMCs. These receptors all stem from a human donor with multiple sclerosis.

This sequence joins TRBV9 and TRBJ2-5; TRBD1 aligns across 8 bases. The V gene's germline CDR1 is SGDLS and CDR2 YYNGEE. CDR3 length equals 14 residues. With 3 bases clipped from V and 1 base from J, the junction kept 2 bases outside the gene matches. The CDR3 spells CASSGGQGQETQYF. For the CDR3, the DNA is TGTGCCAGCAGCGGCGGACAGGGCCAAGAGACCCAGTACTTC.

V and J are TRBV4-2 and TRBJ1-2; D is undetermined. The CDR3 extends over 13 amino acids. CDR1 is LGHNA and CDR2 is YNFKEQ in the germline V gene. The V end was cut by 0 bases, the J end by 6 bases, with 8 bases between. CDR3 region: CASSQDGRDGYTF. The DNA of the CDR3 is TGTGCCAGCAGCCAAGATGGGAGGGATGGCTACACCTTC.

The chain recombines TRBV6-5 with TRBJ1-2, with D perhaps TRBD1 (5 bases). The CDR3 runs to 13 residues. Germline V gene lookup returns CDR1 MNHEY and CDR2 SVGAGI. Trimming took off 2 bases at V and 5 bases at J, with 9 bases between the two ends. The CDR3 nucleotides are TGTGCCAGCAGTTACGCAGGGAGGTATGGCTACACCTTC. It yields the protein CASSYAGRYGYTF.

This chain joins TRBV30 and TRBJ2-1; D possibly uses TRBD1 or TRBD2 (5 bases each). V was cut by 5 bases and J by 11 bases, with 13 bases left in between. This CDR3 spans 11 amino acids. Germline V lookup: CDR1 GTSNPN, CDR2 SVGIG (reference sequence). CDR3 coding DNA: TGTGCCTGGGCCCGGGACGGGCAGCAGTTCTTC. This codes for CAWARDGQQFF.

CDR3 sequence: CASSPRTGGETQYF. CDR3 bases: TGTGCCAGCAGCCCGCGGACAGGGGGGGAGACCCAGTACTTC. V is TRBV3-1 and J is TRBJ2-5; 10 bases fit TRBD1. J lost 5 bases, V lost 4 bases, and 4 bases had no gene match. This CDR3 has 14 amino acids. Germline V CDR1 and CDR2: LGHDT, YNNKEL (reference sequence).

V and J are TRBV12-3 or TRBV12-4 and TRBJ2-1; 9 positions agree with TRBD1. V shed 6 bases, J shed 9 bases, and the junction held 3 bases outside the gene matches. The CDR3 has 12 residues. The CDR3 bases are TGTGCCAGCAGAGGGACAGGGAGTGAGCAGTTCTTC. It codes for CASRGTGSEQFF.

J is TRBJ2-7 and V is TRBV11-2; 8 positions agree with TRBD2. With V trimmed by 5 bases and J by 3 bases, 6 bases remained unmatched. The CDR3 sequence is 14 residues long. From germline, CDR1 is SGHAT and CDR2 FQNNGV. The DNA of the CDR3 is TGTGCCAGCAGCATACTAGCGGAGAGCTACGAGCAGTACTTC. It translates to CASSILAESYEQYF.

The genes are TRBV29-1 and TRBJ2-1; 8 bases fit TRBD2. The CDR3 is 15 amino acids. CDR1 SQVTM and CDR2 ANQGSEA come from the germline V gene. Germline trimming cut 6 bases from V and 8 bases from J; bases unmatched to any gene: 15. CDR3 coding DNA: TGCAGCGTCGCTCCGACTAGCGTATTAGTCGATGAGCAGTTCTTC. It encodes CSVAPTSVLVDEQFF.

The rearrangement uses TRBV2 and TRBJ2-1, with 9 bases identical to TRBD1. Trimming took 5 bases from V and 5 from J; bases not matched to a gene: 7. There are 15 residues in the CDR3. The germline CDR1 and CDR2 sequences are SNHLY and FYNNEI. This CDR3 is CASSYDRGGDNEQFF. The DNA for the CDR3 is TGTGCCAGCAGTTATGACAGGGGGGGAGACAATGAGCAGTTCTTC.

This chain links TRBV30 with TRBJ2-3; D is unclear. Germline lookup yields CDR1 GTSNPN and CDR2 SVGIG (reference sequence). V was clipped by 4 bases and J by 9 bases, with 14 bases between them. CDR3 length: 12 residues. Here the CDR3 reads CAWNPGGDTQYF. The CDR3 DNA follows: TGTGCCTGGAACCCGGGCGGTGACACGCAGTATTTT.

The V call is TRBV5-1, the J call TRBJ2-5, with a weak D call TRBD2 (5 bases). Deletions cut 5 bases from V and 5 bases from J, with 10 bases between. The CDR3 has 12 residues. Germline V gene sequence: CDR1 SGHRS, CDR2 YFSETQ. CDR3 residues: CASSRGFETQYF. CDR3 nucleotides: TGCGCCAGCAGTCGGGGTTTTGAGACCCAGTACTTC.

In nucleotides, the CDR3 is TGTGCCAGCAGGGACGGTTGGACCTACGAGCAGTACTTC. It specifies CASRDGWTYEQYF. V usage is TRBV27 and J usage is TRBJ2-7; D not certain. Trimming pared 6 bases from V and 2 bases from J, leaving 11 bases between. There are 13 residues in the CDR3. The germline gives CDR1 MNHEY, CDR2 SMNVEV (reference sequence).

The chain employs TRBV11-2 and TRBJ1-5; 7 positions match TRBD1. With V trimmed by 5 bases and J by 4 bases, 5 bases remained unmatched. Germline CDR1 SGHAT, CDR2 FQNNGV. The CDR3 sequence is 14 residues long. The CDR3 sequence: CASSTGTVNQPQHF. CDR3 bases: TGTGCCAGCAGCACCGGGACAGTTAATCAGCCCCAGCATTTT.

CDR3 sequence reads: CASSDRALNYGYTF. As DNA, the CDR3 is TGTGCCAGCTCGGACAGGGCGCTTAACTATGGCTACACCTTC. This chain connects TRBV30 to TRBJ1-2; 8 bases match TRBD1. Germline CDR1 reads GTSNPN; CDR2 reads SVGIG (reference sequence). This CDR3 is built from 14 residues. Germline trimming cut 8 bases from V and 1 base from J; bases unmatched to any gene: 9.

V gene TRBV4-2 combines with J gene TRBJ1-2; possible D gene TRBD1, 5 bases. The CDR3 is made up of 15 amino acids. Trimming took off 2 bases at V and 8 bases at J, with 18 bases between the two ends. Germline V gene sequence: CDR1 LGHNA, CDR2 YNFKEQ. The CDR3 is CASSQPLGYRNGYTF. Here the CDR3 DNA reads TGTGCCAGCAGCCAACCCCTAGGTTACAGGAACGGCTACACCTTC.

CDR3 loop: CASSEAGGLFGYTF. The DNA of the CDR3 is TGTGCCAGCAGTGAAGCTGGGGGGCTCTTTGGCTACACCTTC. V is TRBV2 and J is TRBJ1-2, with D perhaps matching TRBD1 (6 bases). CDR1 is SNHLY, CDR2 FYNNEI, per germline. This CDR3 spans 14 amino acids. The V end lost 0 bases, the J end lost 7 bases, and 12 bases lay between the germline ends.

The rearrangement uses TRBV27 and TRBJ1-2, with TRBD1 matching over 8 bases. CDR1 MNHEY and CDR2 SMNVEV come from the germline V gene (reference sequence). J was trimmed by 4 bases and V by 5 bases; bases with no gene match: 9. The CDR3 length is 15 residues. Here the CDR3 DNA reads TGTGCCAGCAGTACGGGACAGGTTGGCGTCTATGGCTACACCTTC. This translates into CASSTGQVGVYGYTF.

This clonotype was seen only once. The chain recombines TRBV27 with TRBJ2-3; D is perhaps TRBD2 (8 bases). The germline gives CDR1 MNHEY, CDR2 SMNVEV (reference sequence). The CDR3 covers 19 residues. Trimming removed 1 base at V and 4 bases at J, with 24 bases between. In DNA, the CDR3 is TGTGCCAGCAGTTTATTGGGCCCAGGGGGAGCGGGGGAAGCAGATACGCAGTATTTT. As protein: CASSLLGPGGAGEADTQYF.

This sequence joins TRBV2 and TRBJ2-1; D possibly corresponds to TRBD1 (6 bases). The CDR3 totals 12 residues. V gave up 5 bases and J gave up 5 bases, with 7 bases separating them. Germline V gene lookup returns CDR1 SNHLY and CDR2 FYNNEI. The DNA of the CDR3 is TGTGCCAGCAGTTGGACAGACAATGAGCAGTTCTTC. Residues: CASSWTDNEQFF.

CDR3 region: CAWMGWRGMPYNEQFF. CDR3 coding DNA: TGTGCCTGGATGGGATGGCGGGGAATGCCCTACAATGAGCAGTTCTTC. The rearrangement links TRBV30 to TRBJ2-1; D may be TRBD2 (6 bases). This CDR3 has 16 amino acids. CDR1 GTSNPN and CDR2 SVGIG come from the germline V gene (reference sequence). V shed 4 bases and J shed 2 bases, with 18 bases lying between them. The full variable domain, in which reference TRBV30 and TRBJ2-1 provide the parts outside the CDR3, is SQTIHQWPATLVQPVGSPLSLECTVEGTSNPNLYWYRQAAGRGLQLLFYSVGIGQISSEVPQNLSASRPQDRQFILSSKKLLLSDSGFYLCAWMGWRGMPYNEQFFGPGTRLTVL.

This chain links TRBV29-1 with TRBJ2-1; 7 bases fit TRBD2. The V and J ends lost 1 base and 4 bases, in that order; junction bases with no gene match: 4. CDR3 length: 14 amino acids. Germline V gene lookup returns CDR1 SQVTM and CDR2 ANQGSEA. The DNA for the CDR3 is TGCAGCGTTGAAGGTAGCGGGCTATACAATGAGCAGTTCTTC. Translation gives CSVEGSGLYNEQFF.

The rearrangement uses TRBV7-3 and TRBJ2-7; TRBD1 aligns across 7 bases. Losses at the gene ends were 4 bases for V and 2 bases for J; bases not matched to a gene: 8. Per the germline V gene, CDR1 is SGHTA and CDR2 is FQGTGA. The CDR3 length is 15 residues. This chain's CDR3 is CASSYRDSATYEQYF. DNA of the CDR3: TGTGCCAGCAGCTACCGGGACAGTGCTACCTACGAGCAGTACTTC.

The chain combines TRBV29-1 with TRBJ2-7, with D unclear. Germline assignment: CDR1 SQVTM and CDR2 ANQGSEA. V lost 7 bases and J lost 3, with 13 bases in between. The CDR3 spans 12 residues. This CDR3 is CSARTAVYEQYF. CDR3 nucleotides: TGCAGCGCCCGAACAGCCGTCTACGAGCAGTACTTC.